These 29 T cell receptor beta chains originate from one sample sequenced in a study of blood T cell repertoires in COVID-19. The table came from immunoSEQ multiplex PCR; TCRdb's copy has only in-frame clones and leaves some out. The profile shows some 220,000 clones, 84% of them singletons. Sequenced material: peripheral blood. These receptors were collected from a woman under 40 who had recovered from COVID-19.

The V and J genes are TRBV29-1 and TRBJ2-7; D not certain. The CDR3 length is 12 residues. Germline CDR1 reads SQVTM; CDR2 reads ANQGSEA. V lost 7 bases and J 6 bases, leaving 16 bases between the germline ends. CDR3 DNA: TGCAGCGCCATGCCAAGTCGGAGCGAGCAGTACTTC. Its protein product is CSAMPSRSEQYF.

V is TRBV3-1 (or the pseudogene TRBV3-2) and J is TRBJ1-5; 7 bases line up with TRBD1. V shed 1 base and J 3 bases; nucleotides not matched to a gene: 3. Per the germline V gene, CDR1 is LGHDT and CDR2 is YNNKEL (reference sequence). The CDR3 is made up of 15 amino acids. The CDR3 coding sequence is TGTGCCAGCAGCCAAGGTACAGGGGTCAATCAGCCCCAGCATTTT. The encoded protein is CASSQGTGVNQPQHF.

This sequence joins TRBV20-1 and TRBJ2-1, with 8 nucleotides matching TRBD2. V was pared by 3 bases and J by 4 bases, with 11 bases of the junction left unmatched. The CDR3 is 16 amino acids. Germline V gene data show CDR1 as DFQATT and CDR2 as SNEGSKA (reference sequence). CDR3: CSASRRGGPRYNEQFF. CDR3 nucleotides: TGCAGTGCTAGTCGTCGCGGGGGGCCTAGGTACAATGAGCAGTTCTTC.

The V and J genes are TRBV25-1 and TRBJ2-7, with 8 bases lining up with TRBD2. CDR1 MGHDK and CDR2 SYGVNS come from the germline V gene. V gave up 3 bases and J gave up 1 base; unmatched junction bases: 8. The CDR3 totals 16 residues. The CDR3 loop is CASSDSRRLASYEQYF. The CDR3 DNA follows: TGTGCCAGCAGTGACTCCCGGAGACTAGCGTCCTACGAGCAGTACTTC.

This chain uses TRBV6-1 with TRBJ2-7; TRBD2 matches at 12 bases. The CDR3 is 15 amino acids. Germline-derived CDR1 and CDR2 are MNHNS and SASEGT. V gave up 2 bases and J gave up 2 bases; unmatched junction bases: 1. CDR3 coding DNA: TGTGCCAGCAGTGAAAGACTAGCGGGAGCCTACGAGCAGTACTTC. Residues: CASSERLAGAYEQYF.

The chain joins TRBV7-8 to TRBJ2-6; D gene uncertain. Trimming stripped 1 base from V and 0 bases from J, with 7 bases between. CDR1 and CDR2 from the germline V gene are SGHVS and FQNEAQ. The CDR3 is made up of 16 amino acids. This CDR3 is CASSLETGSGANVLTF. The CDR3, as DNA: TGTGCCAGCAGCTTAGAGACGGGCTCTGGGGCCAACGTCCTGACTTTC.

The chain recombines TRBV2 with TRBJ2-7, with 9 bases aligning to TRBD1. This CDR3 is 11 amino acids long. After removal of 5 bases from V and 9 bases from J, the junction contained 2 bases not matched to a gene. The V gene's germline CDR1 is SNHLY and CDR2 FYNNEI. CDR3 in DNA: TGTGCCAGCAGTACAGGGGGCGGGCAGTACTTC. Protein product: CASSTGGGQYF.

The sample holds a few counts of this clone. This chain joins TRBV27 and TRBJ1-1; D ambiguous. The CDR3 loop spans 12 amino acids. Germline CDR1 reads MNHEY; CDR2 reads SMNVEV (reference sequence). Trimming took 6 bases from V and 7 from J, leaving 12 bases between them. The CDR3 DNA reads TGTGCCAGCAGGGGAGCGCAAGGTGAAGCTTTCTTT. Translating it yields CASRGAQGEAFF.

This clone was recorded once. The chain links TRBV28 to TRBJ2-1; 8 bases are shared with TRBD1. After removal of 10 bases from V and 4 bases from J, the junction contained 6 bases not matched to a gene. Germline V gene data show CDR1 as MDHEN and CDR2 as SYDVKM. This CDR3 contains 13 residues. Written as DNA, the CDR3 is TGTGCCACCCGGACAGGGAATTACAATGAGCAGTTCTTC. It is translated as CATRTGNYNEQFF.

The chain employs TRBV30 and TRBJ2-1; TRBD1 matches 8 bases. The CDR3 is 15 residues long. The germline gives CDR1 GTSNPN, CDR2 SVGIG (reference sequence). The junction had 5 bases not matched to a gene; V was cut back by 2 bases and J by 2 bases. Written as DNA, the CDR3 is TGTGCCTGGAGTTCCCGGACAGGGACCTACAATGAGCAGTTCTTC. It yields the protein CAWSSRTGTYNEQFF. Full variable domain (outside the CDR3, taken from reference TRBV30 and TRBJ2-1): SQTIHQWPATLVQPVGSPLSLECTVEGTSNPNLYWYRQAAGRGLQLLFYSVGIGQISSEVPQNLSASRPQDRQFILSSKKLLLSDSGFYLCAWSSRTGTYNEQFFGPGTRLTVL.

V is TRBV12-3 or TRBV12-4 and J is TRBJ2-1; no reliable D call. The V end lost 4 bases, the J end lost 10 bases, and 11 bases lay between the germline ends. The CDR3 contains 12 residues. CDR3 bases: TGTGCCAGCAGTTCTCAGACTGGAGAGCAGTTCTTC. Its translation: CASSSQTGEQFF.

This clone was picked up a small number of times. The CDR3 loop reads CASSIKAGQQETQYF. In nucleotides, the CDR3 is TGTGCCAGTAGTATAAAGGCAGGTCAGCAAGAGACCCAGTACTTC. This chain uses TRBV19 with TRBJ2-5; no clear D gene. V was shortened by 2 bases and J by 2 bases, with 12 bases between the two germline ends. From germline, CDR1 is LNHDA and CDR2 SQIVND (reference sequence). The CDR3 extends over 15 amino acids.

V usage is TRBV5-6 and J usage is TRBJ1-4; TRBD1 agrees at 7 bases. CDR1 is SGHDT, CDR2 YYEEEE, per germline. The J segment lost 10 bases and the V segment lost 2 bases, leaving 8 bases of the junction unmatched. There are 14 residues in the CDR3. CDR3 protein: CASSFFTGAGKLFF. The CDR3 DNA reads TGTGCCAGCAGCTTTTTTACAGGGGCGGGAAAACTGTTTTTT. Filled out from reference TRBV5-6 and TRBJ1-4, the complete variable domain reads DAGVTQSPTHLIKTRGQQVTLRCSPKSGHDTVSWYQQALGQGPQFIFQYYEEEERQRGNFPDRFSGHQFPNYSSELNVNALLLGDSALYLCASSFFTGAGKLFFGSGTQLSVL.

This sequence joins TRBV11-2 and TRBJ1-6; weak D call: TRBD1 (5 bases). This CDR3 spans 15 amino acids. From germline, CDR1 is SGHAT and CDR2 FQNNGV. With 2 bases removed from V and 7 bases from J, the gap between germline ends came to 12 bases. The CDR3 nucleotides are TGTGCCAGCAGCTTACAGGGATCGAACAATTCACCCCTCCACTTT. Its protein product is CASSLQGSNNSPLHF.

The gene calls are TRBV5-4 and TRBJ1-2; D is possibly TRBD1 (5 bases). The CDR3 has 13 residues. Trimming stripped 4 bases from V and 1 base from J, with 8 bases between. Per the germline V gene, CDR1 is SGHNT and CDR2 is YYREEE (reference sequence). DNA of the CDR3: TGTGCCAGCAGCCGAGACAGTAACTATGGCTACACCTTC. Translation: CASSRDSNYGYTF.

The chain links TRBV28 to TRBJ2-7; 14 nucleotides line up with TRBD2. The V gene's germline CDR1 is MDHEN and CDR2 SYDVKM. Trimming cost V 8 bases and J 7 bases; bases outside gene matches: 4. CDR3 length: 13 residues. CDR3 coding DNA: TGTGCCAGCCAGGGACTAGCGGGAGAGGAGCAGTACTTC. It yields the protein CASQGLAGEEQYF.

The rearrangement links TRBV6-1 to TRBJ2-1, with 9 bases identical to TRBD2. Trimming removed 1 base from V and 4 bases from J; junction bases left unmatched: 8. This CDR3 comprises 17 residues. Germline lookup yields CDR1 MNHNS and CDR2 SASEGT. CDR3 DNA: TGTGCCAGCAGTGAAGAGGGCTTTGCGGGAGGGTACAATGAGCAGTTCTTC. It is translated as CASSEEGFAGGYNEQFF.

The chain has TRBV19 and TRBJ1-1, with D possibly TRBD1 on 5 matching bases. CDR1 LNHDA and CDR2 SQIVND come from the germline V gene (reference sequence). The CDR3 totals 14 residues. V was shortened by 5 bases and J by 3 bases, with 13 bases between the two germline ends. The CDR3 coding sequence is TGTGCCAGTAGTGCCTATCAGGGTTACACTGAAGCTTTCTTT. This sequence encodes CASSAYQGYTEAFF.

This clone was picked up one time. V and J are TRBV10-1 and TRBJ2-7, with TRBD1 matching 7 bases. The germline V gene has CDR1 WNHNN and CDR2 SYGVQD (reference sequence). The ends lost 10 bases at V and 5 bases at J; junction bases unmatched: 11. The CDR3 covers 13 residues. CDR3 loop: CAIPAAGGHEQYF. In DNA form, the CDR3 reads TGCGCCATCCCTGCGGCAGGGGGTCACGAGCAGTACTTC.

The gene calls are TRBV7-2 and TRBJ2-7, with TRBD2 matching 10 bases. The germline CDR1 and CDR2 sequences are SGHTA and FQGNSA. The CDR3 runs 15 residues. Trimming took 5 bases from V and 2 from J; bases not matched to a gene: 6. Here the CDR3 DNA reads TGTGCCAGCAGCGTTAGCGGGAGGCTCGCCTACGAGCAGTACTTC. As protein: CASSVSGRLAYEQYF.

The chain carries TRBV11-3 and TRBJ1-5; TRBD1 agrees at 7 bases. This CDR3 has 17 amino acids. V dropped 1 base and J dropped 10; count of bases not matched to a gene: 16. The germline V gene encodes CDR1 SGHNT and CDR2 YENEEA. CDR3 loop: CASSLGWIEGARSPQHF. CDR3 bases: TGTGCCAGCAGCTTAGGATGGATCGAGGGGGCCCGGAGTCCCCAGCATTTT.

V usage is TRBV4-2 and J usage is TRBJ2-7; 7 bases line up with TRBD1. J gave up 1 base and V 0 bases, and 9 bases lay outside the gene matches. Germline V gives CDR1 LGHNA, CDR2 YNFKEQ. The CDR3 covers 17 residues. The CDR3 reads CASSQENVNRGSYEQYF. CDR3 sequence (DNA): TGTGCCAGCAGCCAAGAGAACGTAAACAGGGGTTCCTACGAGCAGTACTTC.

In its sample, this clone was seen once. This sequence joins TRBV6-5 and TRBJ1-2; 8 bases agree with TRBD1. Looked up from germline, CDR1 is MNHEY and CDR2 is SVGAGI. The CDR3 loop spans 12 amino acids. V lost 6 bases, J lost 8 bases, and 5 bases stayed unmatched. CDR3 loop: CASRHPGGGYTF. The CDR3, as DNA: TGTGCCAGCAGGCACCCAGGGGGCGGCTACACCTTC.

The chain is built from TRBV7-9 and TRBJ1-5, with TRBD1 as a possible D gene (6 bases). Germline CDR1 is SEHNR and CDR2 is FQNEAQ (reference sequence). The V end lost 5 bases, the J end lost 0 bases, and 8 bases lay between the germline ends. The CDR3 extends over 14 amino acids. The CDR3 region is CASSRDISNQPQHF. CDR3 DNA sequence: TGTGCCAGCAGCCGGGACATTAGCAATCAGCCCCAGCATTTT.

This clone occurred a few times. The chain combines TRBV5-6 with TRBJ1-2; 8 bases align to TRBD1. CDR3 length: 13 residues. Germline CDR1 SGHDT, CDR2 YYEEEE. J was trimmed by 4 bases and V by 4 bases; bases with no gene match: 3. The CDR3 nucleotides read TGTGCCAGCAGCCATACAGGGGGCTATGGCTACACCTTC. It translates to CASSHTGGYGYTF.

V usage is TRBV6-5 and J usage is TRBJ1-2; the match to TRBD1 covers 8 bases. The CDR3 loop spans 16 amino acids. The trim removed 1 base at V and 0 bases at J, leaving 4 bases unmatched. Germline V gene lookup returns CDR1 MNHEY and CDR2 SVGAGI. The CDR3 reads CASSYWTGRANYGYTF. The CDR3 DNA reads TGTGCCAGCAGTTACTGGACAGGGCGGGCTAACTATGGCTACACCTTC.

This clone showed up just once. The V and J genes are TRBV5-4 and TRBJ2-7; 9 nucleotides align to TRBD2. Unmatched junction bases numbered 10, after V lost 4 bases and J lost 5 bases. The germline gives CDR1 SGHNT, CDR2 YYREEE (reference sequence). This CDR3 comprises 15 residues. The CDR3, as DNA: TGTGCCAGCAGCATAGGACTAGCGAGTTGGGACGAGCAGTACTTC. The encoded protein is CASSIGLASWDEQYF.

The chain combines TRBV11-2 with TRBJ2-3; TRBD2 matches 12 bases. V lost 5 bases, J lost 5 bases, and 8 bases stayed unmatched. Germline loops: CDR1 SGHAT, CDR2 FQNNGV. The CDR3 extends over 16 amino acids. In DNA form, the CDR3 reads TGTGCCAGCAGCCCACTAGCGGGAGGTGGAGGAGATACGCAGTATTTT. It translates to CASSPLAGGGGDTQYF. The full variable domain, rest sourced from reference TRBV11-2 and TRBJ2-3, is EAGVAQSPRYKIIEKRQSVAFWCNPISGHATLYWYQQILGQGPKLLIQFQNNGVVDDSQLPKDRFSAERLKGVDSTLKIQPAKLEDSAVYLCASSPLAGGGGDTQYFGPGTRLTVL.

This chain links TRBV18 with TRBJ2-3; 7 bases align to TRBD1. CDR1 KGHSH and CDR2 LQKENI come from the germline V gene. The length of the CDR3 is 13 residues. The V and J ends lost 4 bases and 4 bases, in that order; junction bases with no gene match: 2. The CDR3 region is CASSQGGPDTQYF. In nucleotides, the CDR3 is TGTGCCAGCTCACAAGGGGGCCCAGATACGCAGTATTTT.